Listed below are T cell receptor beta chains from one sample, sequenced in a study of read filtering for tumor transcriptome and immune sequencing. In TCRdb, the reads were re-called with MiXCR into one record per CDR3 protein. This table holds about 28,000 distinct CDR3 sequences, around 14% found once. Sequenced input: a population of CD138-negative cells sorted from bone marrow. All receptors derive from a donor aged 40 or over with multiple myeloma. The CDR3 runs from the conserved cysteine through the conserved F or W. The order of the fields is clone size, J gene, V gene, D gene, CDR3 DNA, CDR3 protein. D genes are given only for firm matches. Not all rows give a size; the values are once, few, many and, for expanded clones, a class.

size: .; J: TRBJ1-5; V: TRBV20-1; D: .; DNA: TGCAGTGCTCCCAGGGGTGGCAATCAGCCCCAGCATTTT; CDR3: CSAPRGGNQPQHF
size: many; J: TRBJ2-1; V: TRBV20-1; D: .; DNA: TGCAGTGCTGGGGGCCTTAACAATGAGCAGTTCTTC; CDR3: CSAGGLNNEQFF
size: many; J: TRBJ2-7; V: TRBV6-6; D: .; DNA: TGTGCCAGCAGTTACGGGCTTCACGGCTACGAGCAGTACTTC; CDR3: CASSYGLHGYEQYF
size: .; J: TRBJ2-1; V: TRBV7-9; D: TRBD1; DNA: TGTGCCAGCAGCTCGACAGGGATTCGTTACAATGAGCAGTTCTTC; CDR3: CASSSTGIRYNEQFF
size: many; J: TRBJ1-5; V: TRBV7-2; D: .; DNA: TGTGCCAGCAGCTTAGCGGCGGATTATCAGCCCCAGCATTTT; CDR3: CASSLAADYQPQHF
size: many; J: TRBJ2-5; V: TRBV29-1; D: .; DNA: TGCAGCGTTGAATGGGGCCCGGCGGGAGAGACCCAGTACTTC; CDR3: CSVEWGPAGETQYF
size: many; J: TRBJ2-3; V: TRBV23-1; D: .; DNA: TGCGCCAGCAGTCAATCGGTGCGGGGGCACTACACAGATACGCAGTATTTT; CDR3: CASSQSVRGHYTDTQYF
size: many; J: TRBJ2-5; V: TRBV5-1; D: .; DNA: TGCGCCAGCAGCCAGTTCCGGGACTTCCAAGAGACCCAGTACTTC; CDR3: CASSQFRDFQETQYF
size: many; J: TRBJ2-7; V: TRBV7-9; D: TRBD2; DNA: TGTGCCAGCAGCACTACTAGCGAGACCCCCTACGAGCAGTACTTC; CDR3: CASSTTSETPYEQYF
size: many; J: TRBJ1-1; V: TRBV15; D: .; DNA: TGTGCCACCAGCAGAGGTGGGGGCATCTTGAACACTGAAGCTTTCTTT; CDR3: CATSRGGGILNTEAFF
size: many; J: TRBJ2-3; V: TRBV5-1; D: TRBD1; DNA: TGCGCCACCAGACAGGGGGGAGAAGATACGCAGTATTTT; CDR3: CATRQGGEDTQYF
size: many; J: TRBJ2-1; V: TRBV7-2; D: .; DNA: TGTGCCAGCGCACCGTACGTTGCAAGCGAGCAGTTCTTC; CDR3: CASAPYVASEQFF
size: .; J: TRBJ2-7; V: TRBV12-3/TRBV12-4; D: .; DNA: TGTGCCAGCAGCAGGGGACGCGAACGGTACTTC; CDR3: CASSRGRERYF
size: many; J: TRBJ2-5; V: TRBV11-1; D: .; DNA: TGTGCCAGCAGCTTAGGGATTACAGAGACCCAGTACTTC; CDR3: CASSLGITETQYF
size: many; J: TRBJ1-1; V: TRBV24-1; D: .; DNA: TGTGCCACCGCTGACGGGACCATGAACACTGAAGCTTTCTTT; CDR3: CATADGTMNTEAFF
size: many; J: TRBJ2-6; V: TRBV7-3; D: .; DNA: TGTGCCAGCAGCTTTGCGGGGGCGAAAACGGGGGCCAACGTCCTGACTTTC; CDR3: CASSFAGAKTGANVLTF
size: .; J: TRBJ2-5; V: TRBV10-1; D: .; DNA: TGCGCCAGCAGCCGCTCCGGGCCAGCGGGTAGAGAGACCCAGTACTTC; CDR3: CASSRSGPAGRETQYF
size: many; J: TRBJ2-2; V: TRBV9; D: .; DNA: TGTGCCAGCAGCCCCACGGCAGGGCCCGGGAACACCGGGGAGCTGTTTTTT; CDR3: CASSPTAGPGNTGELFF
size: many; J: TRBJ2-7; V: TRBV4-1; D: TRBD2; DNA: TGCGCCAGCAGCATGGGGGCTAGCGGGAGAAACGAGCAGTACTTC; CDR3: CASSMGASGRNEQYF
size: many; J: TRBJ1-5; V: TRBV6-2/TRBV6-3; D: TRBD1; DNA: TGTGCCAGCAGTTACCCTACAGGGGGAGGTCAGCCCCAGCATTTT; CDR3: CASSYPTGGGQPQHF
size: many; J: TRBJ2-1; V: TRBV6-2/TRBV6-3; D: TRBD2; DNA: TGTGCCAGCAGCCGGGGACTAGCGGGAATCAATGAGCAGTTCTTC; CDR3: CASSRGLAGINEQFF
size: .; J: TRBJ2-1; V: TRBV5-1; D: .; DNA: TGCGCCAGCAGCTTGGAACTTTCCTACAATGAGCAGTTCTTT; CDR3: CASSLELSYNEQFF
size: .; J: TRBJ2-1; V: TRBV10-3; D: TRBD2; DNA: TGTGCCATCCGCACAGGACTAGCGGGACCCTACAATGAGCAGTTCTTC; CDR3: CAIRTGLAGPYNEQFF
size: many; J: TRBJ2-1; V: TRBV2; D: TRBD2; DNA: TGTGCCAGTACTTCCACCGGGACTAGCGGCAATGAGCAGTTCTTC; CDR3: CASTSTGTSGNEQFF
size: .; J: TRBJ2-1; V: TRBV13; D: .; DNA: TGTGCCAGCAGCTTGGGGGGCCGACCCTACAATGAGCAGTTCTTC; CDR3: CASSLGGRPYNEQFF
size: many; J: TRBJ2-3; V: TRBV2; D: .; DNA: TGTGCCAGCAGTGGCCGGACTAGCACAGATACGCAGTATTTT; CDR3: CASSGRTSTDTQYF
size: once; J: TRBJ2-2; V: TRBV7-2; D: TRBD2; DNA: TGTGCCAGCAGCTTAGACCCCGGGGCTAGCGGGAGAGGGAACACCGGAGAGCTGTTTTTT; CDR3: CASSLDPGASGRGNTGELFF
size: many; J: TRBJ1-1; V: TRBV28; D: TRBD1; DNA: TGTGCCAGCAGTCCCGGACAGGGAGGGTGGACTGAAGCTTTCTTT; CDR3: CASSPGQGGWTEAFF
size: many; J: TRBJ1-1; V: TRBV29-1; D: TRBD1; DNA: TGCAGCGTGAGGACAGGGTCGAACACTGAAGCTTTCTTT; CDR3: CSVRTGSNTEAFF
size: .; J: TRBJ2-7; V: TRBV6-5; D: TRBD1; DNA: TGTGCCTGCAGTTACTCAGGGGGCGAGCAGTACTTC; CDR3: CACSYSGGEQYF
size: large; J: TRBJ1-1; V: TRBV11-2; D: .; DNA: TGTGCCAGCAGCTTATCCTCCGTTGGGGGAGCTTTCTTT; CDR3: CASSLSSVGGAFF